This T cell receptor beta chain was sequenced for a study of shared clonotypes between healthy human individuals. Turning to this clone: The target antigen is unknown.

The CDR3 is made up of 14 amino acids. Trimming took 3 bases from V and 3 from J, leaving 12 bases between them. Looked up from germline, CDR1 is MNHEY and CDR2 is SMNVEV (reference sequence). Only CD45RO-negative cells positively selected for CCR7 counted as naive CD8 cells, so terminally differentiated effector memory CD45RA+ cells were excluded. Those who donated, Caucasian adults without exception, all lived in Nashville, Tennessee. This table comes from immunoSEQ multiplex PCR, and its TCRdb copy is limited to in-frame clones, with some not included. The repertoire includes about 600,000 clones, over 95% of them detected once, and over 0.09% sits in the top ten. Whole-study results and caveats: The four-donor shared clonotypes exceeded non-shared clonotypes in generation probability, with non-shared ones scoring lower.

The receptor's source is a woman aged 25 to 39 in good health. V is TRBV27 and J is TRBJ2-7, with TRBD2 as a possible D gene (6 bases). Sequencing was done on a sample of naive CD8+ T cells sorted from blood. Here the CDR3 reads CASSLAGPNYEQYF. The CDR3 region has the DNA TGTGCCAGCAGTTTGGCGGGACCCAACTACGAGCAGTACTTC.